These T cell receptor beta chains were read from a single sample in a study of identical twins. TCRdb re-called the 5' RACE reads with MiXCR, one entry per CDR3 protein. The sample has roughly 220,000 distinct CDR3 sequences, 6.5% seen once. These records were also assigned to another study, of T cells expressing NK-cell markers.

Source material: CD8+ T cells sorted from blood. These TCRs come from a woman under 30 in good health. CDR3s include the opening cysteine and the closing phenylalanine or tryptophan. Each record gives: D gene, J gene, clone size, V gene, CDR3 DNA, CDR3 protein. D genes are given only for firm matches. Clone size is not always given. Where it is, it says once, few, many or a class for expanded clones.

TRBD2 TRBJ2-1 few TRBV15 TGTGCCACCCGGACTAGTTCCTACAATGAGCAGTTCTTC CATRTSSYNEQFF
- TRBJ2-7 few TRBV25-1 TGTGCCAGCAGTCTTCCGCGGGGCAGGGTGTGGTACGAGCAGTACTTC CASSLPRGRVWYEQYF
TRBD2 TRBJ2-7 many TRBV10-3 TGTGCCATCAGTGAGTCGGGCGGACTAGCGGCCTACGAGCAGTACTTC CAISESGGLAAYEQYF
- TRBJ2-1 many TRBV27 TGTGCCAGCAGCCCCGGGACGGGACCCTACAATGAGCAGTTCTTC CASSPGTGPYNEQFF
- TRBJ1-1 - TRBV15 TGTGCCACCAGTTATCGGGGGTCTGGCGGACGGAACACTGAAGCTTTCTTT CATSYRGSGGRNTEAFF
TRBD1 TRBJ2-1 few TRBV20-1 TGCAGTGCAACCCACACAGGGGAATCGAATGAGCAGTTCTTC CSATHTGESNEQFF
- TRBJ1-4 - TRBV7-6 TGTGCCAGCAGCCCAAGAGGTTACTCAGCTAATGAAAAACTGTTTTTT CASSPRGYSANEKLFF
- TRBJ2-1 - TRBV6-2/TRBV6-3 TGTGCCAGCAGTTACTCGACCAATGAGCAGTTCTTC CASSYSTNEQFF
- TRBJ2-7 few TRBV3-1 TGTGCCAGCAGCCAAGGGCGGAAATCCTACGAGCAGTACTTC CASSQGRKSYEQYF
- TRBJ2-1 many TRBV20-1 TGCAGTGCCTCCCTAGCTGAGGGCTCCTACAATGAGCAGTTCTTC CSASLAEGSYNEQFF
- TRBJ2-5 few TRBV27 TGTGCCAGCAGTTTCCAGAACCTCCAAGAGACCCAGTACTTC CASSFQNLQETQYF
- TRBJ1-2 few TRBV7-2 TGTGCCAGCAGCTTTGGGGAGAATGGCTACACCTTC CASSFGENGYTF
- TRBJ1-2 few TRBV9 TGTGCCAGCAGAGACAGGTTCGGCTACACCTTC CASRDRFGYTF
TRBD2 TRBJ2-1 few TRBV11-2 TGTGCCAGCAGCTTAGTCACGCGGGGGGCCTACAATGAGCAGTTCTTC CASSLVTRGAYNEQFF
- TRBJ2-5 - TRBV9 TGTGCCAGCAGCGTCGGTGGAAGTGGGGAAGAGACCCAGTACTTC CASSVGGSGEETQYF
TRBD2 TRBJ2-3 - TRBV27 TGTGCCAGCGCTGAGCGGGGGCCCTCAGATACGCAGTATTTT CASAERGPSDTQYF
TRBD1 TRBJ1-2 few TRBV4-1 TGCGCCAGCAGCCAGGTTCCGGGACAGGGACCTTATGGCTACACCTTC CASSQVPGQGPYGYTF
TRBD1 TRBJ2-3 - TRBV7-2 TGTGCCAGCACCCAGGGACAGACTAGCACAGATACGCAGTATTTT CASTQGQTSTDTQYF
- TRBJ2-2 - TRBV12-1 TGTGCCAGGGGCTTCGGCACCGGGGAGCTGTTTTTT CARGFGTGELFF
- TRBJ1-2 few TRBV6-5 TGTGCCAGCAGTTACGAGACAGCAGGTGCCTATGGCTACACCTTC CASSYETAGAYGYTF
TRBD2 TRBJ2-1 few TRBV6-1 TGTGCCAGCAGTGCTCGGACTAGCGGGTTGGGGGAGCAGTTCTTC CASSARTSGLGEQFF
- TRBJ1-6 few TRBV27 TGTGCCAGCAGTTTAACGGACAGTCATTCACCCCTCCACTTT CASSLTDSHSPLHF
- TRBJ1-3 many TRBV12-3/TRBV12-4 TGTGCCAGCATGCCCTCACCCCGCGGAAACACCATATATTTT CASMPSPRGNTIYF
- TRBJ1-2 many TRBV12-3/TRBV12-4 TGTGCCAGCAGTGAAGGGACGGACTATGGCTACACCTTC CASSEGTDYGYTF
- TRBJ2-1 - TRBV7-7 TGTGCTAGCAGCCGGACAGTTTACAATGAGCAGTTCTTC CASSRTVYNEQFF
- TRBJ2-2 - TRBV28 TGTGCCATCGAGATCCCCCGGGGGGCTACCGGGGAGCTGTTTTTT CAIEIPRGATGELFF
- TRBJ1-4 few TRBV12-5 TGTGCTAGTGGTCTTGATTCGAGAGGAACTAATGAAAAACTGTTTTTT CASGLDSRGTNEKLFF